The rows below give T cell receptor beta chains drawn from one sample of a study of T cell responses to AZD1222 COVID-19 vaccine. This table comes from immunoSEQ multiplex PCR, and its TCRdb copy is limited to in-frame clones, with some not included. The sample lists over 150,000 clones; 85% to 95% were seen once. Sample: peripheral blood, taken on day 0 of AZD1222 vaccination. The source is an adult in good health. Both conserved end residues are part of each CDR3. Each record gives: V gene, clone size, D gene, J gene, CDR3 protein, CDR3 DNA. The D gene is left open where the match is weak. Expanded clones are given a class, and other clones once, few, many or no size at all.

v_gene: TRBV5-6; abundance: -; d_gene: -; j_gene: TRBJ1-4; CDR3aa: CASSLYGLTNEKLFF; CDR3nt: TGTGCCAGCAGCTTGTATGGGTTAACTAATGAAAAACTGTTTTTT
v_gene: TRBV7-9; abundance: -; d_gene: TRBD2; j_gene: TRBJ2-7; CDR3aa: CASSLAGGSYEQYF; CDR3nt: TGTGCCAGCAGCTTAGCGGGAGGGTCCTACGAGCAGTACTTC
v_gene: TRBV7-8; abundance: -; d_gene: TRBD1; j_gene: TRBJ2-7; CDR3aa: CASSLVGTGSYEQYF; CDR3nt: TGTGCCAGCAGCTTAGTTGGGACAGGCTCCTACGAGCAGTACTTC
v_gene: TRBV6-5; abundance: -; d_gene: -; j_gene: TRBJ1-2; CDR3aa: CASSHGSPPEGYTF; CDR3nt: TGTGCCAGCAGTCATGGATCCCCACCGGAAGGCTACACCTTC
v_gene: TRBV18; abundance: -; d_gene: TRBD1; j_gene: TRBJ1-1; CDR3aa: CASSQRTGGQGTEAFF; CDR3nt: TGTGCCAGCTCGCAGCGGACAGGGGGCCAGGGCACTGAAGCTTTCTTT
v_gene: TRBV29-1; abundance: -; d_gene: -; j_gene: TRBJ2-7; CDR3aa: CSVAWYNYEQYF; CDR3nt: TGCAGCGTTGCTTGGTATAACTACGAGCAGTACTTC
v_gene: TRBV3-1/TRBV3-2; abundance: -; d_gene: -; j_gene: TRBJ1-6; CDR3aa: CASSQGSSYNSPLHF; CDR3nt: TGTGCCAGCAGCCAAGGGAGCTCCTATAATTCACCCCTCCACTTT
v_gene: TRBV4-1; abundance: -; d_gene: -; j_gene: TRBJ1-1; CDR3aa: CASSQGMNEAFF; CDR3nt: TGCGCCAGCAGCCAAGGAATGAATGAAGCTTTCTTT
v_gene: TRBV11-2; abundance: -; d_gene: TRBD2; j_gene: TRBJ2-1; CDR3aa: CASSRWDYGSNNEQFF; CDR3nt: TGTGCCAGCAGCAGATGGGACTATGGCTCCAACAATGAGCAGTTCTTC
v_gene: TRBV30; abundance: few; d_gene: -; j_gene: TRBJ1-4; CDR3aa: CAWSSLGEKLFF; CDR3nt: TGTGCCTGGAGTTCCCTCGGTGAAAAACTGTTTTTT
v_gene: TRBV6-1; abundance: -; d_gene: TRBD1; j_gene: TRBJ1-2; CDR3aa: CASSEWTGGNYGYTF; CDR3nt: TGTGCCAGCAGTGAATGGACAGGGGGTAACTATGGCTACACCTTC
v_gene: TRBV4-3; abundance: -; d_gene: -; j_gene: TRBJ1-1; CDR3aa: CASSQGRRLNTEAFF; CDR3nt: TGCGCCAGCAGCCAAGGCCGGCGATTGAACACTGAAGCTTTCTTT
v_gene: TRBV5-1; abundance: -; d_gene: -; j_gene: TRBJ1-2; CDR3aa: CASSLHNYGYTF; CDR3nt: TGCGCCAGCAGCTTGCATAACTATGGCTACACCTTC
v_gene: TRBV29-1; abundance: -; d_gene: -; j_gene: TRBJ1-3; CDR3aa: CSVSGSGNTIYF; CDR3nt: TGCAGCGTCTCCGGGAGCGGAAACACCATATATTTT
v_gene: TRBV5-6; abundance: -; d_gene: -; j_gene: TRBJ1-2; CDR3aa: CASSFRGLSYGYTF; CDR3nt: TGTGCCAGCAGCTTCCGAGGTTTGTCCTATGGCTACACCTTC
v_gene: TRBV19; abundance: -; d_gene: TRBD1; j_gene: TRBJ1-3; CDR3aa: CASSIGDRRGTIYF; CDR3nt: TGTGCCAGTAGTATCGGGGACAGGAGAGGCACCATATATTTT
v_gene: TRBV4-1; abundance: -; d_gene: -; j_gene: TRBJ1-5; CDR3aa: CASSQDRGRPQHF; CDR3nt: TGCGCCAGCAGCCAAGATCGGGGGAGGCCCCAGCATTTT
v_gene: TRBV6-5; abundance: -; d_gene: -; j_gene: TRBJ1-6; CDR3aa: CASSYPSPLHF; CDR3nt: TGTGCCAGCAGTTATCCCTCACCCCTCCACTTT
v_gene: TRBV9; abundance: -; d_gene: TRBD1; j_gene: TRBJ2-2; CDR3aa: CASSAGQGAGELFF; CDR3nt: TGTGCCAGCAGCGCGGGACAGGGGGCCGGGGAGCTGTTTTTT
v_gene: TRBV6-5; abundance: -; d_gene: TRBD2; j_gene: TRBJ2-5; CDR3aa: CASSSARAGEETQYF; CDR3nt: TGTGCCAGCAGTTCCGCGAGGGCGGGGGAAGAGACCCAGTACTTC
v_gene: TRBV18; abundance: -; d_gene: -; j_gene: TRBJ2-7; CDR3aa: CASSPPVVKAPYEQYF; CDR3nt: TGTGCCAGCTCACCACCGGTCGTTAAGGCCCCCTACGAGCAGTACTTC
v_gene: TRBV2; abundance: -; d_gene: TRBD2; j_gene: TRBJ2-1; CDR3aa: CASTTSGVYNEQFF; CDR3nt: TGTGCCAGCACTACTAGCGGGGTTTACAATGAGCAGTTCTTC
v_gene: TRBV3-1/TRBV3-2; abundance: -; d_gene: -; j_gene: TRBJ2-2; CDR3aa: CASSQDSAFNTGELFF; CDR3nt: TGTGCCAGCAGCCAAGATTCGGCCTTCAACACCGGGGAGCTGTTTTTT
v_gene: TRBV6-5; abundance: -; d_gene: -; j_gene: TRBJ2-1; CDR3aa: CASSSEYNEQFF; CDR3nt: TGTGCCAGCAGTTCCGAGTACAATGAGCAGTTCTTC
v_gene: TRBV7-9; abundance: -; d_gene: -; j_gene: TRBJ1-5; CDR3aa: CASSQIDQPQHF; CDR3nt: TGTGCCAGCAGCCAAATAGATCAGCCCCAGCATTTT
v_gene: TRBV28; abundance: -; d_gene: -; j_gene: TRBJ2-5; CDR3aa: CASRPVEAGAAVETQYF; CDR3nt: TGTGCCAGCAGACCCGTCGAGGCGGGGGCTGCTGTGGAGACCCAGTACTTC
v_gene: TRBV18; abundance: -; d_gene: TRBD1; j_gene: TRBJ2-1; CDR3aa: CASSATGVYNEQFF; CDR3nt: TGTGCCAGCTCCGCGACAGGGGTATACAATGAGCAGTTCTTC
v_gene: TRBV3-1/TRBV3-2; abundance: -; d_gene: -; j_gene: TRBJ1-5; CDR3aa: CASSQEGAGFNQPQHF; CDR3nt: TGTGCCAGCAGCCAAGAAGGGGCAGGGTTCAATCAGCCCCAGCATTTT
v_gene: TRBV28; abundance: -; d_gene: TRBD2; j_gene: TRBJ2-2; CDR3aa: CASRPGTSGDTGELFF; CDR3nt: TGTGCCAGCAGACCCGGGACTAGCGGCGACACCGGGGAGCTGTTTTTT